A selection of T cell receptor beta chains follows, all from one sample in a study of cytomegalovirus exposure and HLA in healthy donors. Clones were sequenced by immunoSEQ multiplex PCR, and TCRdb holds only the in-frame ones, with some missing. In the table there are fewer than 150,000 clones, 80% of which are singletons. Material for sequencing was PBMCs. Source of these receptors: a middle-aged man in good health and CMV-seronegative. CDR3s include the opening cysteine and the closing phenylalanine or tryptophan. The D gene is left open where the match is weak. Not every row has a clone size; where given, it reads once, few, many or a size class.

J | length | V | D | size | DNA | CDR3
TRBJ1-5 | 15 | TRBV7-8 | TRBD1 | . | TGTGCCAGCAGCTTCGGGACAGGGGGCGGTCAGCCCCAGCATTTT | CASSFGTGGGQPQHF
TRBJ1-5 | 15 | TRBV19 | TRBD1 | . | TGTGCCAGTAACCCCAACAGGGGCCTCAATCAGCCCCAGCATTTT | CASNPNRGLNQPQHF
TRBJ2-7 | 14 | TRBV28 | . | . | TGTGCCAGCGGCTACCCGGGAAGCTCCTACGAGCAGTACTTC | CASGYPGSSYEQYF
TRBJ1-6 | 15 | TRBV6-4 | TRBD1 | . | TGTGCCAGCAGTGACTCGACAGGGGGTAATTCACCCCTCCACTTT | CASSDSTGGNSPLHF
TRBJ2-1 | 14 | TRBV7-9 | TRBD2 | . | TGTGCCAGCAGCTTTTTGCGGGAGGGGGGTGAGCAGTTCTTC | CASSFLREGGEQFF
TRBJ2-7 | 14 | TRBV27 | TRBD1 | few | TGTGCCAGCGGCTACAGGGGGCTTTCCTACGAGCAGTACTTC | CASGYRGLSYEQYF
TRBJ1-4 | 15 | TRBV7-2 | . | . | TGTGCCAGCAGCTTAGTGGGAGGGGTGGATGAAAAACTGTTTTTT | CASSLVGGVDEKLFF
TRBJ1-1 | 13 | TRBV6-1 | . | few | TGTGCCAGCTCGGAGGGGGGAGGGGCTGAAGCTTTCTTT | CASSEGGGAEAFF
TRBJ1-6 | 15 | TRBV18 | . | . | TGTGCCAGCTCACCCCCCCAGGGTGAAAATTCACCCCTCCACTTT | CASSPPQGENSPLHF
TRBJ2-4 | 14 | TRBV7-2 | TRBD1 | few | TGTGCCAGCAGCACTCGGACAGGGCCAACGATTCAGTATTTC | CASSTRTGPTIQYF
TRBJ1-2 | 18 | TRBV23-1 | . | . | TGCGCCAGCAGTCAATTTAGTTGTGCGGCAGTTCGGTACTATGGCTACACCTTC | CASSQFSCAAVRYYGYTF
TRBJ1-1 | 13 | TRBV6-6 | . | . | TGTGCCAGCAGTCGGGACATAGCCACTGAAGCTTTCTTT | CASSRDIATEAFF
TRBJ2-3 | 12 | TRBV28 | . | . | TGTGCCAGCAGCACAGGGTTAGATACGCAGTATTTT | CASSTGLDTQYF
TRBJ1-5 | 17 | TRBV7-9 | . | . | TGTGCCAGCAGCTTAGTGACAGGCACACACTGGGGTCAGCCCCAGCATTTT | CASSLVTGTHWGQPQHF
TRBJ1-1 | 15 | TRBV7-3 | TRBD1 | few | TGTGCCAGCAGCCCCCACGGGGACAGAAACACTGAAGCTTTCTTT | CASSPHGDRNTEAFF
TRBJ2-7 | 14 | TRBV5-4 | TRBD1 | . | TGTGCCAGCAGCCCAGGACAGGTATTCTACGAGCAGTACTTC | CASSPGQVFYEQYF
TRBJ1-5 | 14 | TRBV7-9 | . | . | TGTGCCAGCAGCTTGGGTCAGGGCGGTCAGCCCCAGCATTTT | CASSLGQGGQPQHF
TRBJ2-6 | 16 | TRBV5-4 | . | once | TGTGCCAGCAGCCTGTGGAGGGGCTCTGGGGCCAACGTCCTGACTTTC | CASSLWRGSGANVLTF
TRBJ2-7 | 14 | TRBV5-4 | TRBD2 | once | TGTGCCAGCAGCTTGGTAGCGGGAGGACACGAGCAGTACTTC | CASSLVAGGHEQYF
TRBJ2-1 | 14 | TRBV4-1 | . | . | TGCGCCAGCAGCCAAGACAGGGGTCTGAGAGAGCAGTTCTTC | CASSQDRGLREQFF
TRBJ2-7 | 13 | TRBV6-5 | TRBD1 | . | TGTGCCAGCAGTCGGACAGGAACCTACGAGCAGTACTTC | CASSRTGTYEQYF
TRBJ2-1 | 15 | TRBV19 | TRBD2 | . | TGTGCCAGTAGCCCGGGGATAGCGGGGGGGCACGAGCAGTTCTTC | CASSPGIAGGHEQFF